This T cell receptor (beta chain) was sequenced for a study of shared clonotypes between healthy human individuals. About the research overall: Each donor's CD4 naive and CD4 memory cells filled three plates apiece, CD8 naive two, and CD8 memory one.

Comment on this clone: The target antigen is unknown.

This CDR3 contains 13 residues. Germline V gene sequence: CDR1 SEHNR, CDR2 FQNEAQ (reference sequence). In the naive CD8 group, cells lacked CD45RO and were positively selected for CCR7, so terminally differentiated effector memory CD45RA+ cells were left out. Study-wide results and caveats: Naive subsets typically showed greater estimated richness than memory subsets.

Genomic DNA from each subset was divided evenly over several immunoSEQ plates. This table comes from immunoSEQ multiplex PCR, and its TCRdb copy is limited to in-frame clones, with some not included. Of around 1.9 million clones in the sample, around 93% were seen once. The V call is TRBV7-9, the J call TRBJ2-5; weak D call: TRBD1 (5 bases). Judging by the DNA end, TRBJ2-7 fits better; the J call may be wrong. Material: naive CD8+ T cells from PBMCs. The receptor was derived from a man aged 18-30 years in good health. Some clones in this sample may be carry-over from other donors' samples. The CDR3 DNA is TGTGCCAGCAGCTTAGGACAGCACTACGAGCAGTACTTC. Encoded protein: CASSLGQHYEQYF.